One and the same sample provided the 21 T cell receptor beta chains below, sequenced in a study of beta chain features in type 1 diabetes. The sequenced template was cDNA made from the entire isolated RNA. The assay was immunoSEQ multiplex PCR, and TCRdb's table has in-frame clones only and misses some. The table includes just over 600,000 clones, 15% to 18% detected once. The source material was naive CD4+ T cells from blood. These receptors all stem from a man aged 18 to 35 in good health.

A few counts support this clone. The chain employs TRBV5-4 and TRBJ1-2; no clear D. The CDR3 covers 14 residues. V gave up 5 bases and J gave up 7 bases, with 18 bases separating them. Germline values: CDR1 SGHNT, CDR2 YYREEE (reference sequence). CDR3 protein: CASSSGPGSGGYTF. The DNA of the CDR3 is TGTGCCAGCAGTTCCGGGCCAGGCTCGGGTGGCTACACCTTC.

This clone was recorded many times. The chain employs TRBV14 and TRBJ2-1; 11 bases match TRBD2. With V trimmed by 4 bases and J by 1 base, 0 bases remained unmatched. The CDR3 runs to 15 residues. The germline V gene has CDR1 SGHDN and CDR2 FVKESK. Here the CDR3 reads CASSRTSGSYNEQFF. The CDR3, as DNA: TGTGCCAGCAGCCGGACTAGCGGGTCCTACAATGAGCAGTTCTTC.

This clone was picked up a small number of times. The chain is built from TRBV4-3 and TRBJ2-7, with 10 bases matching TRBD2. The CDR3 runs 17 residues. V lost 1 base to trimming and J lost 2 bases; unmatched junction nucleotides: 8. Per the germline V gene, CDR1 is LGHNA and CDR2 is YSLEER. CDR3 in DNA: TGCGCCAGCAGCCAAGGGGCTCGGAGCGGGAGGGCCTACGAGCAGTACTTC. This encodes CASSQGARSGRAYEQYF.

The chain carries TRBV15 and TRBJ2-7, with D perhaps being TRBD1 or TRBD2 (5 bases each). CDR1 and CDR2 (germline): LNHNV, YYDKDF (reference sequence). This CDR3 contains 14 residues. With 3 bases removed from V and 4 bases from J, the gap between germline ends came to 13 bases. This CDR3 reads CATSRGRTGYEQYF. The CDR3 DNA reads TGTGCCACCAGCAGGGGACGGACTGGATACGAGCAGTACTTC.

The sample holds a few counts of this clone. The chain recombines TRBV10-3 with TRBJ1-4; 10 bases agree with TRBD1. J lost 0 bases, V lost 4 bases, and 14 bases had no gene match. Germline CDR1 reads ENHRY; CDR2 reads SYGVKD. The CDR3 covers 20 residues. CDR3 in amino acids: CAISALLMTGGSATNEKLFF. CDR3 nucleotides: TGTGCCATCAGTGCACTTTTAATGACAGGGGGCTCTGCAACTAATGAAAAACTGTTTTTT.

This clone was found a few times. The J gene is TRBJ2-7, the V gene TRBV13; D perhaps matches TRBD1 (5 bases). Germline-derived CDR1 and CDR2 are PRHDT and FYEKMQ (reference sequence). The CDR3 has 14 amino acids. V was shortened by 5 bases and J by 1 base, with 12 bases between the two germline ends. The CDR3 is CASSPYRKSYEQYF. The CDR3 DNA reads TGTGCCAGCAGCCCATACAGGAAGTCCTACGAGCAGTACTTC.

The CDR3 nucleotides are TGTGCCAGTACCGAGGACAGGGGCGGAGAGCAGTACTTC. This translates into CASTEDRGGEQYF. The chain carries TRBV28 and TRBJ2-7; 9 positions agree with TRBD1. J was trimmed by 7 bases and V by 9 bases; bases with no gene match: 10. Germline CDR1 MDHEN, CDR2 SYDVKM. The CDR3 has 13 residues.

This chain connects TRBV7-3 to TRBJ2-1; 7 bases are a match to TRBD2. After removal of 4 bases from V and 7 bases from J, the junction contained 13 bases not matched to a gene. The CDR3 loop spans 16 amino acids. In germline, CDR1 is SGHTA, CDR2 FQGTGA. Here the CDR3 DNA reads TGTGCCAGCAGCTCCGGCCCGGGGGGACGATGGAATGAGCAGTTCTTC. Amino acids: CASSSGPGGRWNEQFF.

This clone was counted at least ten times. The germline gene is not matched at one end of the junction; a read error may be the cause. The chain links TRBV12-5 to TRBJ2-1; 11 bases map to TRBD2. The length of the CDR3 is 17 residues. Germline V gene lookup returns CDR1 LGHNT and CDR2 FRNRAP. The CDR3 region is CASGLVLAGGSHNEQFF. In DNA form, the CDR3 reads TGTGCTAGTGGTTTGGTCCTAGCGGGAGGCTCCCACAATGAGCAGTTCTTC.

The chain recombines TRBV6-1 with TRBJ1-5; D is ambiguous. Germline V gene data show CDR1 as MNHNS and CDR2 as SASEGT. The CDR3 runs to 18 residues. The ends were cut back, 4 bases at V and 4 bases at J, with 23 bases in the middle. The CDR3 spells CASSARAIRTDSNQPQHF. The CDR3 region has the DNA TGTGCCAGCAGTGCACGAGCGATTCGGACCGATAGTAATCAGCCCCAGCATTTT.

The chain links TRBV10-3 to TRBJ2-1; D uncertain. V was shortened by 2 bases and J by 2 bases, with 16 bases between the two germline ends. Germline values: CDR1 ENHRY, CDR2 SYGVKD. The CDR3 length is 17 residues. This chain's CDR3 is CAISEPYYYPTYNEQFF. Here the CDR3 DNA reads TGTGCCATCAGTGAGCCATACTATTACCCTACCTACAATGAGCAGTTCTTC.

The V gene is TRBV27, the J gene TRBJ2-3, with 9 nucleotides matching TRBD1. The CDR3 totals 17 residues. The trim removed 5 bases at V and 2 bases at J, leaving 11 bases unmatched. Germline-derived CDR1 and CDR2 are MNHEY and SMNVEV (reference sequence). As DNA, the CDR3 is TGTGCCAGCAGTCGAAGCGGGACAGGGTCCCCCACAGATACGCAGTATTTT. Protein product: CASSRSGTGSPTDTQYF.

The CDR3 nucleotides read TGTGCCTGGAGTGGGCAAATTGGGGGTCAGCCCCAGCATTTT. This sequence encodes CAWSGQIGGQPQHF. The chain recombines TRBV30 with TRBJ1-5; D is possibly TRBD1 (5 bases). This CDR3 has 14 amino acids. Germline V gives CDR1 GTSNPN, CDR2 SVGIG (reference sequence). Trimming pared 1 base from V and 6 bases from J, leaving 13 bases between.

The V and J genes are TRBV7-2 and TRBJ1-5; D remains unclear. The V end lost 4 bases, the J end lost 6 bases, and 16 bases lay between the germline ends. CDR3 size: 15 residues. Germline CDR1 and CDR2: SGHTA and FQGNSA. The DNA for the CDR3 is TGTGCCAGCAGCTGGGTGACCTTTATGGGTCAGCCCCAGCATTTT. Translation: CASSWVTFMGQPQHF.

The V gene is TRBV10-3, the J gene TRBJ1-6; 8 nucleotides match TRBD1. The length of the CDR3 is 14 residues. Germline V gene lookup returns CDR1 ENHRY and CDR2 SYGVKD. The junction had 2 bases not matched to a gene; V was cut back by 4 bases and J by 6 bases. The CDR3: CAISGTGSNSPLHF. The DNA for the CDR3 is TGTGCCATCAGTGGGACAGGGAGTAATTCACCCCTCCACTTT.

This clone was detected a few times. The gene calls are TRBV7-2 and TRBJ1-5; D gene uncertain. Looked up from germline, CDR1 is SGHTA and CDR2 is FQGNSA. Trimming shortened V by 3 bases and J by 3 bases, and 12 bases separated the two germline ends. The CDR3 consists of 15 residues. DNA for the CDR3: TGTGCCAGCAGCTTGGTCAGTGCTATCAATCAGCCCCAGCATTTT. Protein product: CASSLVSAINQPQHF.

This clone has just a few counts. This chain links TRBV30 with TRBJ1-5; tentative D call: TRBD1 (6 bases). V gave up 7 bases and J gave up 7 bases, with 17 bases separating them. Germline loops: CDR1 GTSNPN, CDR2 SVGIG (reference sequence). This CDR3 is 13 amino acids long. The CDR3 sequence: CAFERGREQPQHF. The CDR3 bases are TGTGCCTTTGAACGGGGGCGCGAACAGCCCCAGCATTTT.

This clone was counted a few times. This same CDR3 is encoded by further DNA sequences in the sample. This chain links TRBV11-2 with TRBJ2-1; no clear D gene. The CDR3 totals 12 residues. Germline CDR1 reads SGHAT; CDR2 reads FQNNGV. V was clipped by 3 bases and J by 4 bases, with 4 bases between them. The CDR3 region has the DNA TGTGCCAGCAGCTTCAGTTACAATGAGCAGTTCTTC. The encoded protein is CASSFSYNEQFF.

This clone turned up a few times. The CDR3 region is CSALPTGGYREQYF. CDR3 bases: TGCAGCGCCCTCCCGACAGGGGGGTATCGGGAGCAGTACTTC. The genes are TRBV29-1 and TRBJ2-7; 9 bases agree with TRBD1. Germline trimming cut 7 bases from V and 7 bases from J; bases unmatched to any gene: 14. CDR1 and CDR2 (germline): SQVTM, ANQGSEA. The CDR3 has 14 residues.

As regards this clone: Other DNA sequences in this sample translate to the same CDR3. This rearrangement joins TRBV5-4 to TRBJ2-3, with 7 nucleotides matching TRBD1. Looked up from germline, CDR1 is SGHNT and CDR2 is YYREEE (reference sequence). This CDR3 comprises 15 residues. V was pared by 4 bases and J by 3 bases, with 8 bases of the junction left unmatched. CDR3: CASSPAGGRTDTQYF. The CDR3 DNA sequence: TGTGCCAGCAGCCCCGCAGGGGGTCGGACAGATACGCAGTATTTT.

The V gene is TRBV15, the J gene TRBJ1-4; D gene unclear. CDR1 LNHNV and CDR2 YYDKDF come from the germline V gene (reference sequence). The CDR3 is 16 amino acids. Trimming took 0 bases from V and 0 from J, leaving 8 bases between them. The CDR3 is CATSRDLTATNEKLFF. The CDR3, as DNA: TGTGCCACCAGCAGAGATCTGACTGCAACTAATGAAAAACTGTTTTTT.